These 10 T cell receptor beta chains came from one sample sequenced in a study of CD8+ T cells in alopecia areata. RNA was extracted and reverse transcribed into cDNA as the sequencing template. Sequencing was performed with immunoSEQ multiplex PCR; in TCRdb, only in-frame clones are kept and a portion is missing. The sample was found to contain about 110,000 clones, and every one recurs. Material: lesional skin. The source of these receptors is a C3H/HeJ mouse with alopecia areata. The strain's MHC haplotype is H2-k.

This clone has a handful of counts. Each gene name is a mouse one. The sequence runs out 4 residues before the end of the CDR3; the remainder is reconstructed from the germline J gene. This rearrangement joins TRBV19 to TRBJ1-4, with D hard to call. The CDR3 is made up of 13 amino acids. The germline V gene has CDR1 FNHDT and CDR2 SITEND (reference sequence). V dropped 6 bases and J dropped 4 bases, with 10 bases sitting between them. The CDR3 loop is CASTPNNNERLFF. The covered CDR3 bases are TGTGCCAGCACCCCGAACAACAACGAA. The whole variable domain, filled in from reference TRBV19 and TRBJ1-4, reads GGIITQTPKFLIGQEGQKLTLKCQQNFNHDTMYWYRQDSGKGLRLIYYSITENDLQKGDLSEGYDASREKKSSFSLTVTSAQKNEMAVFLCASTPNNNERLFFGHGTKLSVL.

At least ten counts were recorded for this clone. Germline and genes here are mouse. The CDR3 goes on 4 residues after the read ends, and that part is filled in from the germline J gene. The V gene is TRBV13-3, the J gene TRBJ2-7, with 11 bases matching TRBD2. Germline lookup yields CDR1 NNHDY and CDR2 SYVADS. The V segment lost 3 bases and the J segment 3 bases; nucleotides outside the gene matches: 5. There are 15 residues in the CDR3. CDR3 bases read: TGTGCCAGCAGTGGGACTGGGGGGTCCTACTAT. Encoded protein: CASSGTGGSYY. The CDR3 reads in full as CASSGTGGSYYEQYF.

With respect to this clone: A junction boundary mismatches the germline segment, possibly from a read error. The gene names here belong to mouse. The read terminates 4 residues before the CDR3 end, so the remaining end is supplied by the germline J gene. V is TRBV1 and J is TRBJ2-5; weak D call: TRBD1 (5 bases). This CDR3 is 17 amino acids long. Germline CDR1 is NSQYPW and CDR2 is LRSPGD (reference sequence). Here the CDR3 reads CICSAERAGRNQDTQYF. The CDR3 bases that were read are TGCATCTGCAGTGCAGAAAGGGCAGGGAGGAACCAAGAC. Drawing the rest from reference TRBV1 and TRBJ2-5, the complete variable domain is VTLLEQNPRWRLVPRGQAVNLRCILKNSQYPWMSWYQQDLQKQLQWLFTLRSPGDKEVKSLPGADYLATRVTDTELRLQVANMSQGRTLYCICSAERAGRNQDTQYFGPGTRLLVL.

Details on this clone: Gene names are the mouse ones. Sequencing ends 4 residues short of the CDR3 end; the germline J gene provides the rest. The gene calls are TRBV19 and TRBJ2-7, with D unclear. Germline-derived CDR1 and CDR2 are FNHDT and SITEND (reference sequence). The CDR3 is 11 amino acids. The part of the CDR3 DNA that was read is TGTGCCAGCAGCCCCAGGTAT. This encodes CASSPRY. The entire CDR3 protein is CASSPRYEQYF.

This clone appeared a few times. The genes and germline here are from mouse. The read ends 4 residues shy of where the CDR3 ends; the end is completed using the germline J gene. V is TRBV13-2 and J is TRBJ2-1; 7 nucleotides align to TRBD1. Germline CDR1 and CDR2: NNHNN and SYGAGS (reference sequence). This CDR3 has 15 amino acids. Trimming removed 4 bases from V and 0 bases from J; junction bases left unmatched: 4. Incomplete CDR3 DNA: TGTGCCAGCGGTATGGGGACAGATAACTATGCT. The encoded protein is CASGMGTDNYA. Given in full, the CDR3 is CASGMGTDNYAEQFF.

There are many counts of this clone. Mouse names are used for the genes. Sequencing ends 4 residues short of the CDR3 end; the germline J gene provides the rest. The chain links TRBV13-2 to TRBJ2-7; D is possibly TRBD1 (5 bases). CDR3 length equals 13 residues. Germline V lookup: CDR1 NNHNN, CDR2 SYGAGS (reference sequence). V was cut by 3 bases and J by 0 bases, with 7 bases left in between. The DNA read from the CDR3 is TGTGCCAGCGGTGGGACAATCTCCTAT. Its translation: CASGGTISY. Given in full, the CDR3 is CASGGTISYEQYF.

The sample holds a few counts of this clone. Mouse names are used for the genes. Read data end 4 residues before the CDR3 end; the end is taken from the germline J gene. The chain has TRBV1 and TRBJ2-4, with 7 bases fitting TRBD1. CDR1 NSQYPW and CDR2 LRSPGD come from the germline V gene (reference sequence). Unmatched junction bases numbered 6, after V lost 3 bases and J lost 0 bases. CDR3 length: 16 residues. The CDR3 loop reads CTCSAGTESSQNTLYF. Partial CDR3 DNA: TGCACCTGCAGTGCCGGGACAGAATCAAGTCAAAAC.

This clone has just a few counts. All gene names here are mouse names. The read ends 4 residues early relative to the CDR3; the germline J gene fills the gap. The chain couples TRBV13-2 to TRBJ2-4; 7 bases agree with TRBD2. CDR1 is NNHNN and CDR2 is SYGAGS in the germline V gene (reference sequence). The CDR3 covers 14 residues. V lost 3 bases and J lost 1; bases outside the gene matches: 2. Partial CDR3 DNA: TGTGCCAGCGGTGGGCTGGGGGGTCAAAAC. This translates into CASGGLGGQN. The full CDR3 protein reads CASGGLGGQNTLYF.

This clone occurred a few times. Genes here carry mouse names. The read is 4 residues too short to cover the CDR3 end, so that end is filled in from the germline J gene. The rearrangement links TRBV1 to TRBJ2-3; possible D gene TRBD2, 7 bases. Per germline, CDR1 NSQYPW and CDR2 LRSPGD (reference sequence). Trimming took off 1 base at V and 0 bases at J, with 11 bases between the two ends. The CDR3 runs to 16 residues. The CDR3 is CTCSAGWGASAETLYF. The sequenced part of the CDR3 DNA is TGCACCTGCAGTGCAGGATGGGGGGCTAGTGCAGAA.

This clone was seen many times. Gene names denote mouse genes. The read ends 4 residues shy of where the CDR3 ends; the end is completed using the germline J gene. The chain uses TRBV13-3 and TRBJ2-7; possible D gene TRBD1, 5 bases. The CDR3 totals 12 residues. V was shortened by 6 bases and J by 3 bases, with 10 bases between the two germline ends. CDR1 and CDR2 (germline): NNHDY, SYVADS. The CDR3: CASTGQNYEQYF. The CDR3 bases that were read are TGTGCCAGCACTGGACAAAACTAT.